The 11 T cell receptor beta chains below were found in one sample sequenced in a study of cytomegalovirus exposure and HLA in healthy donors. Only in-frame clones appear in the TCRdb table, and some are missing; sequencing was by immunoSEQ multiplex PCR. This sample carries 250,000 to 400,000 clones, around 90% of them seen once, and the ten largest clones take more than 0.95%. The specimen sequenced was PBMCs. The receptors derive from a man aged 25-45 years in good health and CMV-seronegative.

The rearrangement uses TRBV21-1 and TRBJ1-3; no DNA check was done on the table's D call, TRBD1. TRBV21-1 constitutes a pseudogene. CDR3 length equals 15 residues. In DNA, the CDR3 is TGTGCCAGCAGCAAAGTAGGGGTATTGGGAAACACCATATATTTT. Translation: CASSKVGVLGNTIYF.

This chain uses TRBV18 with TRBJ2-1, with 7 bases fitting TRBD2. The germline V gene encodes CDR1 KGHSH and CDR2 LQKENI. The CDR3 length is 15 residues. Trimming at V came to 3 bases and at J to 2 bases, leaving 4 bases not matched to a gene. The CDR3 spells CASSPDGGTYNEQFF. The CDR3 DNA follows: TGTGCCAGCTCACCGGACGGGGGGACCTACAATGAGCAGTTCTTC. The variable domain in full, completed from reference TRBV18 and TRBJ2-1, reads NAGVMQNPRHLVRRRGQEARLRCSPMKGHSHVYWYRQLPEEGLKFMVYLQKENIIDESGMPKERFSAEFPKEGPSILRIQQVVRGDSAAYFCASSPDGGTYNEQFFGPGTRLTVL.

The rearrangement joins TRBV19 to TRBJ1-3; no reliable D call. Trimming removed 3 bases from V and 2 bases from J, with 14 bases in between. The CDR3 has 16 amino acids. In germline, CDR1 is LNHDA, CDR2 SQIVND (reference sequence). CDR3 DNA sequence: TGTGCCAGTAGTATCGTTGGAGGCTTGGCTGGAAACACCATATATTTT. Its translation is CASSIVGGLAGNTIYF. The whole variable domain, filled in from reference TRBV19 and TRBJ1-3, reads DGGITQSPKYLFRKEGQNVTLSCEQNLNHDAMYWYRQDPGQGLRLIYYSQIVNDFQKGDIAEGYSVSREKKESFPLTVTSAQKNPTAFYLCASSIVGGLAGNTIYFGEGSWLTVV.

This chain joins TRBV5-4 and TRBJ2-1, with TRBD1 identical over 7 bases. CDR3 length equals 15 residues. Trimming removed 4 bases from V and 5 bases from J; junction bases left unmatched: 9. Germline CDR1 SGHNT, CDR2 YYREEE (reference sequence). CDR3 DNA: TGTGCCAGCAGCATAGGACAGGTGCCGCACAATGAGCAGTTCTTC. Encoded protein: CASSIGQVPHNEQFF.

V and J are TRBV5-1 and TRBJ1-6; D is uncertain. The CDR3 runs to 14 residues. Germline CDR1 SGHRS, CDR2 YFSETQ. Deletions cut 3 bases from V and 5 bases from J, with 9 bases between. The CDR3 sequence is CASSSQVDNSPLHF. Written as DNA, the CDR3 is TGCGCCAGCAGCTCCCAGGTGGATAATTCACCCCTCCACTTT. The full variable domain, in which reference TRBV5-1 and TRBJ1-6 provide the parts outside the CDR3, is KAGVTQTPRYLIKTRGQQVTLSCSPISGHRSVSWYQQTPGQGLQFLFEYFSETQRNKGNFPGRFSGRQFSNSRSEMNVSTLELGDSALYLCASSSQVDNSPLHFGNGTRLTVT.

This chain connects TRBV6-5 to TRBJ2-1; the D gene is possibly TRBD1 (6 bases). CDR3 size: 15 residues. CDR1 and CDR2 (germline): MNHEY, SVGAGI. The V end was cut by 9 bases, the J end by 1 base, with 16 bases between. In DNA, the CDR3 is TGTGCCAGTATGCCCGATGGGACATCCTACAATGAGCAGTTCTTC. This encodes CASMPDGTSYNEQFF.

The J gene is TRBJ2-1, the V gene TRBV19; 12 nucleotides match TRBD2. The CDR3 runs to 15 residues. Germline trimming cut 6 bases from V and 8 bases from J; bases unmatched to any gene: 8. The germline CDR1 and CDR2 sequences are LNHDA and SQIVND (reference sequence). CDR3 protein: CASSLSSGGAYEQFF. CDR3 DNA sequence: TGTGCCAGTAGCCTCTCTAGCGGGGGGGCGTATGAGCAGTTCTTC.

The rearrangement joins TRBV27 to TRBJ1-2; weak D call: TRBD1 (6 bases). Germline V gene data show CDR1 as MNHEY and CDR2 as SMNVEV (reference sequence). V was shortened by 3 bases and J by 5 bases, with 22 bases between the two germline ends. CDR3 length: 17 residues. Written as DNA, the CDR3 is TGTGCCAGCAGTTTGGGAGGGCTTAAAGGACAGTCATATGGCTACACCTTC. Translating it yields CASSLGGLKGQSYGYTF.

The chain has TRBV10-1 and TRBJ2-7; 7 bases match TRBD2. J was trimmed by 0 bases and V by 5 bases; bases with no gene match: 4. Germline lookup yields CDR1 WNHNN and CDR2 SYGVQD (reference sequence). CDR3 size: 14 residues. CDR3 protein: CASSRAGSSYEQYF. The CDR3 DNA reads as TGCGCCAGCAGTCGAGCGGGGAGCTCCTACGAGCAGTACTTC.

Regarding this clone: Other nucleotide sequences from this sample produce the same CDR3. The gene calls are TRBV19 and TRBJ1-5; a possible D gene is TRBD1 (6 bases). Germline CDR1 and CDR2: LNHDA and SQIVND (reference sequence). Trimming removed 5 bases at V and 2 bases at J, with 10 bases between. This CDR3 contains 14 residues. CDR3 DNA sequence: TGTGCCAGTAGTGCGACAGGAGGCAATCAGCCCCAGCATTTT. This translates into CASSATGGNQPQHF.

This chain connects TRBV27 to TRBJ2-3; 8 bases match TRBD1. Trimming at V came to 4 bases and at J to 4 bases, leaving 4 bases not matched to a gene. This CDR3 comprises 14 residues. The germline CDR1 and CDR2 sequences are MNHEY and SMNVEV (reference sequence). The CDR3, as DNA: TGTGCCAGCAGTTACGGACAGGGATCAGATACGCAGTATTTT. Translated, it gives CASSYGQGSDTQYF.